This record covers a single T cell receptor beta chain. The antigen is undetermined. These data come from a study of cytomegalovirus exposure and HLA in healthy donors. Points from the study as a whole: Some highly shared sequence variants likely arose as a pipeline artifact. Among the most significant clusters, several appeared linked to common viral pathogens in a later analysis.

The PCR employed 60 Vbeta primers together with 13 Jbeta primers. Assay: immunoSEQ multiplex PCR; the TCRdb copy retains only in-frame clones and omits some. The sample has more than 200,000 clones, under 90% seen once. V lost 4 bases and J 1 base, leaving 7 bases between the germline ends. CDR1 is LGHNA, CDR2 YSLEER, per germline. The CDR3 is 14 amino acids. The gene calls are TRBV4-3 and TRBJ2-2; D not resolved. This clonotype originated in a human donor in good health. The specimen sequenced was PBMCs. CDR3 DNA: TGCGCCAGCAGCCGTTCGTGGAACACCGGGGAGCTGTTTTTT. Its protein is CASSRSWNTGELFF.